One and the same sample provided the 9 T cell receptor beta chains below, sequenced in a study of blood T cell repertoires in COVID-19. The method was immunoSEQ multiplex PCR; TCRdb's version includes in-frame clones alone and lacks a portion of them. The repertoire holds roughly 110,000 clones, with about 70% as singletons. The sequenced sample was peripheral blood. The receptor set was obtained from a human donor with acute or convalescent COVID-19. The donor label of this sample is uncertain.

This clone was picked up a small number of times. This rearrangement joins TRBV5-8 to TRBJ1-2, with TRBD1 as a possible D gene (6 bases). Germline CDR1 and CDR2: SGHTS and YDEGEE. This CDR3 region has 16 residues. Trimming left V 5 bases short and J 2 bases short, with 19 bases between. In nucleotides, the CDR3 is TGTGCCAGCAGGACCAACGGACAGCGGAAAAACTATGGCTACACCTTC. Residues: CASRTNGQRKNYGYTF.

The chain uses TRBV18 and TRBJ1-4, with D unresolved. Germline CDR1 reads KGHSH; CDR2 reads LQKENI. The V end lost 3 bases, the J end lost 0 bases, and 5 bases lay between the germline ends. This CDR3 is 14 amino acids long. CDR3 sequence reads: CASSPGATNEKLFF. CDR3 DNA: TGTGCCAGCTCACCGGGAGCAACTAATGAAAAACTGTTTTTT. Filled out from reference TRBV18 and TRBJ1-4, the complete variable domain reads NAGVMQNPRHLVRRRGQEARLRCSPMKGHSHVYWYRQLPEEGLKFMVYLQKENIIDESGMPKERFSAEFPKEGPSILRIQQVVRGDSAAYFCASSPGATNEKLFFGSGTQLSVL.

In this sample, this clone turned up a few times. This chain links TRBV7-9 with TRBJ1-2; D unclear. The CDR3 has 12 residues. V lost 1 base and J lost 6, with 6 bases in between. Germline CDR1 SEHNR, CDR2 FQNEAQ (reference sequence). The DNA of the CDR3 is TGTGCCAGCAGCTTAGATCTAGATGGCTACACCTTC. Its protein product is CASSLDLDGYTF.

This clone was observed a handful of times. The J gene is TRBJ1-3, the V gene TRBV5-8; the match to TRBD1 covers 10 bases. This CDR3 has 18 amino acids. Germline CDR1 reads SGHTS; CDR2 reads YDEGEE. Trimming at V came to 4 bases and at J to 3 bases, leaving 13 bases not matched to a gene. CDR3 sequence reads: CASSSPRDRGLGGNTIYF. CDR3 nucleotides: TGTGCCAGCAGCAGCCCCCGGGACAGGGGTTTAGGTGGAAACACCATATATTTT.

The V call is TRBV5-1, the J call TRBJ1-2; possible D gene TRBD1, 5 bases. Germline V gene data show CDR1 as SGHRS and CDR2 as YFSETQ. The CDR3 sequence is 14 residues long. The V end was cut by 4 bases, the J end by 7 bases, with 17 bases between. As DNA, the CDR3 is TGCGCCAGCAGCACGGACACCTTGGGCGGTGGCTACACCTTC. As protein: CASSTDTLGGGYTF.

The chain combines TRBV6-2 or TRBV6-3 with TRBJ1-5; 9 nucleotides agree with TRBD1. The CDR3 has 16 amino acids. Germline values: CDR1 MNHEY, CDR2 SVGEGT. V lost 2 bases and J lost 4; bases outside the gene matches: 6. The CDR3 region has the DNA TGTGCCAGCAGTTACGCACAGGGGGCAGGAAATCAGCCCCAGCATTTT. This translates into CASSYAQGAGNQPQHF.

This clone is a singleton in its sample. The chain joins TRBV5-6 to TRBJ2-3, with D unclear. This CDR3 comprises 17 residues. Trimming shortened V by 0 bases and J by 0 bases, and 14 bases separated the two germline ends. Germline V CDR1 and CDR2: SGHDT, YYEEEE. CDR3 coding DNA: TGTGCCAGCAGCTTGGTTATTCCAGGTATAAGCACAGATACGCAGTATTTT. Its translation is CASSLVIPGISTDTQYF.

This clone occurred a few times. The chain joins TRBV4-1 to TRBJ1-2; D unclear. Germline V gives CDR1 MGHRA, CDR2 YSYEKL. With 0 bases removed from V and 0 bases from J, the gap between germline ends came to 14 bases. The CDR3 runs to 17 residues. CDR3 loop: CASSQEETGFANYGYTF. CDR3 in DNA: TGCGCCAGCAGCCAAGAGGAGACGGGATTTGCTAACTATGGCTACACCTTC.

V usage is TRBV29-1 and J usage is TRBJ1-1, with 7 bases identical to TRBD1. The CDR3 totals 13 residues. CDR1 and CDR2 from the germline V gene are SQVTM and ANQGSEA. J was trimmed by 0 bases and V by 3 bases; bases with no gene match: 1. The CDR3 bases are TGCAGCGTTGACAGGGGGGTGAACACTGAAGCTTTCTTT. Residues: CSVDRGVNTEAFF.